This is a list of T cell receptor beta chains from one sample in a study of CD4 T cells in relation to SARS-CoV-2 and coronaviruses. Using immunoSEQ multiplex PCR, the repertoire was profiled, and TCRdb retains in-frame clones only, with some absent. The table has around 23,000 clones, around 79% seen once. Antigens for these TCRs are unknown. The sequenced sample consisted of CD4+ T cells from PBMCs, cultured in vitro. These receptors were taken from a human donor in good health. Each CDR3 is given with its conserved first and last residue. A D gene is named only where the DNA matches it firmly. Clone sizes are given selectively: once, few, many, or a class where the clone is expanded.

TRBJ1-1,NA,TRBV18,NA,CASSPPASANTEAFF,TGTGCCAGCTCACCACCGGCCAGTGCGAACACTGAAGCTTTCTTT
TRBJ2-7,NA,TRBV5-1,NA,CASSADKGEQYF,TGCGCCAGCAGCGCGGACAAGGGCGAGCAGTACTTC
TRBJ2-7,NA,TRBV7-3,TRBD1,CASSLRGGQGSYEQYF,TGTGCCAGCAGCTTAAGAGGGGGACAGGGGTCCTACGAGCAGTACTTC
TRBJ2-3,NA,TRBV24-1,TRBD1,CATSDLRQGGTDTQYF,TGTGCCACCAGTGATTTGCGACAGGGGGGCACAGATACGCAGTATTTT
TRBJ2-1,NA,TRBV24-1,NA,CATSSSPENEQFF,TGTGCCACCAGTTCGAGTCCAGAAAATGAGCAGTTCTTC
TRBJ2-5,NA,TRBV6-4,NA,CASRLQETQYF,TGTGCCAGCAGGCTACAAGAGACCCAGTACTTC
TRBJ2-7,NA,TRBV19,NA,CASSIGQGAGVSEQYF,TGTGCCAGTAGTATCGGACAGGGTGCGGGAGTTTCCGAGCAGTACTTC
TRBJ2-7,NA,TRBV14,TRBD2,CASSYTHASGNPYEQYF,TGTGCCAGCAGCTACACCCACGCTAGCGGGAACCCCTACGAGCAGTACTTC
TRBJ2-3,few,TRBV12-3/TRBV12-4,NA,CASRVRRADTQYF,TGTGCCAGCAGGGTCCGGAGAGCAGATACGCAGTATTTT
TRBJ2-1,NA,TRBV20-1,NA,CSARSRTEQFF,TGCAGTGCTAGATCCAGGACTGAGCAGTTCTTC
TRBJ2-1,few,TRBV19,TRBD1,CASSTRTGYNEQFF,TGTGCCAGTAGTACCCGGACAGGGTACAATGAGCAGTTCTTC
TRBJ1-2,NA,TRBV24-1,NA,CATSDGAYGYTF,TGTGCCACCAGTGATGGTGCTTATGGCTACACCTTC
TRBJ1-1,NA,TRBV5-4,TRBD1,CASSRDRGRNEAFF,TGTGCCAGCAGCCGGGACAGGGGACGTAATGAAGCTTTCTTT
TRBJ2-7,NA,TRBV15,NA,CATSRFPREGDYEQYF,TGTGCCACCAGCAGGTTCCCGAGGGAGGGGGACTACGAGCAGTACTTC
TRBJ1-5,NA,TRBV11-2,NA,CASSLEGWSRQPQHF,TGTGCCAGCAGCTTAGAGGGCTGGTCCCGGCAGCCCCAGCATTTT
TRBJ1-2,few,TRBV4-1,NA,CASSQSGYGYTF,TGCGCCAGCAGCCAAAGCGGGTATGGCTACACCTTC
TRBJ1-5,medium-sized,TRBV7-3,TRBD1,CASSLIMLRGRWGQPQHF,TGTGCCAGCAGCTTAATAATGCTTAGGGGGCGGTGGGGTCAGCCCCAGCATTTT
TRBJ2-1,NA,TRBV6-6,NA,CASSPHQDRSDEQFF,TGTGCCAGCAGTCCCCATCAGGACAGAAGCGATGAGCAGTTCTTC
TRBJ2-6,NA,TRBV6-6,TRBD1,CASIPGQGTFSRVLTF,TGTGCCAGCATCCCGGGACAGGGGACTTTCTCGCGGGTCCTGACTTTC
TRBJ1-5,NA,TRBV5-1,NA,CASSLQPGGGQPQHF,TGCGCCAGCAGCTTACAGCCCGGGGGGGGTCAGCCCCAGCATTTT
TRBJ1-2,NA,TRBV11-2,NA,CASSLTDSLGYGYTF,TGTGCCAGCAGCTTGACGGACAGCTTGGGGTATGGCTACACCTTC
TRBJ2-3,NA,TRBV24-1,NA,CATSGGTLATQYF,TGTGCCACCAGTGGCGGGACTTTAGCTACGCAGTATTTT
TRBJ2-1,once,TRBV9,NA,CASGLEDMTYNEQFF,TGTGCCAGCGGTCTCGAAGACATGACCTACAATGAGCAGTTCTTC
TRBJ1-1,NA,TRBV6-5,NA,CASIDRTYETLEAFF,TGTGCCAGCATAGACCGGACATACGAAACACTTGAAGCTTTCTTT
TRBJ2-2,NA,TRBV24-1,TRBD2,CATSDLAGDTGELFF,TGTGCCACCAGTGATTTAGCGGGAGACACCGGGGAGCTGTTTTTT
TRBJ1-1,NA,TRBV19,NA,CASSRGQGRNGNTEAFF,TGTGCCAGTAGCCGCGGGCAGGGTAGAAACGGGAACACTGAAGCTTTCTTT
TRBJ2-5,NA,TRBV2,NA,CASSGVLREETQYF,TGTGCCAGCAGTGGGGTCCTCCGGGAGGAGACCCAGTACTTC
TRBJ2-6,NA,TRBV4-2,NA,CASSQDSVSGANVLTF,TGTGCCAGCAGCCAAGATAGTGTCTCTGGGGCCAACGTCCTGACTTTC
TRBJ1-5,few,TRBV19,NA,CASSISGVGPQHF,TGTGCCAGTAGTATCTCCGGGGTAGGGCCCCAGCATTTT
TRBJ2-7,NA,TRBV21-1,NA,CASSKIGTGSFYEQYF,TGTGCCAGCAGCAAGATCGGGACAGGGTCCTTCTACGAGCAGTACTTC
TRBJ2-7,NA,TRBV12-3/TRBV12-4,NA,CASKMSSYEQYF,TGTGCCAGCAAGATGAGCTCCTACGAGCAGTACTTC
TRBJ2-7,NA,TRBV5-8,NA,CASSWLRGRLSEQYF,TGTGCCAGCAGCTGGTTGCGGGGTAGGCTCTCCGAGCAGTACTTC
TRBJ1-1,once,TRBV19,NA,CASNWLRSEAFF,TGTGCCAGTAACTGGTTGAGGTCTGAAGCTTTCTTT
TRBJ1-2,NA,TRBV20-1,NA,CSASDRHYGYTF,TGCAGTGCTAGTGACCGCCACTATGGCTACACCTTC
TRBJ2-3,NA,TRBV12-3/TRBV12-4,NA,CASRNPNTDTQYF,TGTGCCAGCAGGAACCCTAACACAGATACGCAGTATTTT
TRBJ2-1,NA,TRBV24-1,TRBD2,CATSDLKTSGRDEQFF,TGTGCCACCAGTGATTTGAAGACTAGCGGGAGAGATGAGCAGTTCTTC
TRBJ1-1,NA,TRBV10-3,NA,CAISDPGYGAFF,TGTGCCATCAGTGACCCAGGTTACGGAGCTTTCTTT
TRBJ1-2,few,TRBV15,NA,CATSREQGPTYGYTF,TGTGCCACCAGCAGAGAACAAGGGCCAACCTATGGCTACACCTTC
TRBJ2-4,NA,TRBV19,NA,CASSRGVGNIQYF,TGTGCCAGTAGTAGGGGGGTTGGAAACATTCAGTACTTC
TRBJ2-7,NA,TRBV11-2,NA,CASSLDLPPPDEQYF,TGTGCCAGCAGCTTAGACCTCCCCCCTCCAGACGAGCAGTACTTC
TRBJ2-3,NA,TRBV5-4,NA,CASSLEQVGTDTQYF,TGTGCCAGCAGCTTGGAACAGGTCGGGACAGATACGCAGTATTTT
TRBJ2-7,NA,TRBV10-2,NA,CASSEIGISYEQYF,TGCGCCAGCAGTGAAATCGGGATCTCCTACGAGCAGTACTTC
TRBJ1-6,NA,TRBV5-1,TRBD1,CASSLGGTDYNSPLHF,TGCGCCAGCAGCTTGGGAGGGACAGACTATAATTCACCCCTCCACTTT
TRBJ2-1,NA,TRBV10-3,NA,CAISESKSGGFEQFF,TGTGCCATCAGTGAGTCGAAGTCTGGTGGTTTTGAGCAGTTCTTC
TRBJ2-1,NA,TRBV6-1,TRBD2,CASSEEGVAGTSYNEQFF,TGTGCCAGCAGTGAAGAAGGGGTAGCGGGGACCTCCTACAATGAGCAGTTCTTC
TRBJ2-4,NA,TRBV3-1/TRBV3-2,NA,CASSQDYLAKNIQYF,TGTGCCAGCAGCCAAGATTACCTAGCCAAAAACATTCAGTACTTC
TRBJ2-1,NA,TRBV27,TRBD2,CASSLYYGTSGRDEQFF,TGTGCCAGCAGTTTATATTATGGGACTAGCGGGAGAGATGAGCAGTTCTTC
TRBJ1-4,NA,TRBV5-1,TRBD1,CASSSTGGVGEKLFF,TGCGCCAGCAGCTCGACAGGGGGCGTAGGAGAAAAACTGTTTTTT
TRBJ2-7,NA,TRBV29-1,NA,CSVVPAVSYEQYF,TGCAGCGTTGTTCCCGCGGTTTCTTACGAGCAGTACTTC
TRBJ2-7,NA,TRBV7-9,NA,CASNYTVYEQYF,TGTGCCAGCAATTACACGGTCTACGAGCAGTACTTC
TRBJ2-1,NA,TRBV5-1,TRBD2,CASSLQTSGTLGVNEQFF,TGCGCCAGCAGCTTACAGACTAGCGGGACGTTAGGCGTGAATGAGCAGTTCTTC
TRBJ2-1,NA,TRBV4-2,TRBD2,CASSQESTSGYNEQFF,TGTGCCAGCAGCCAAGAAAGTACTAGCGGCTACAATGAGCAGTTCTTC
TRBJ1-6,NA,TRBV27,TRBD1,CASSKSRQGSAGNSPLHF,TGTGCCAGCAGTAAATCCCGACAGGGCTCTGCTGGTAATTCACCCCTCCACTTT
TRBJ1-2,NA,TRBV5-4,TRBD1,CASSPGGQGRYGYTF,TGTGCCAGCAGCCCAGGGGGACAGGGAAGATATGGCTACACCTTC
TRBJ2-1,NA,TRBV5-5,TRBD2,CASSLGSSGRREQFF,TGTGCCAGCAGCTTGGGGTCTAGCGGGAGGCGAGAGCAGTTCTTC
TRBJ2-3,NA,TRBV19,NA,CATSGTRNYADTQYF,TGTGCCACTTCCGGGACCCGCAACTACGCAGATACGCAGTATTTT
TRBJ2-7,NA,TRBV2,NA,CASSAQGVVGYEQYF,TGTGCCAGCAGTGCGCAAGGGGTTGTGGGGTACGAGCAGTACTTC
TRBJ1-3,NA,TRBV7-2,NA,CASSLAQAYSGNTIYF,TGTGCCAGCAGCTTAGCACAGGCCTACTCTGGAAACACCATATATTTT
TRBJ2-6,NA,TRBV25-1,NA,CASSEVRGSLAGANVLTF,TGTGCCAGCAGTGAGGTCAGGGGAAGTCTGGCTGGGGCCAACGTCCTGACTTTC